This section outlines one T cell receptor beta chain sequence together with its context. The data are from a study of blood T cells in healthy people across ages. Together with a sample-barcoded 5' primer, a J-beta primer mix was included in a second PCR lasting about 7 to 11 cycles. Each CDR3 protein is one row after TCRdb ran MiXCR on the 5' RACE reads. Counted here are over 500,000 distinct CDR3 sequences, over 40% occurring once; the ten biggest clones make up approximately 15%. J lost 3 bases, V lost 3 bases, and 4 bases had no gene match. This CDR3 region has 14 residues. V usage is TRBV12-3 or TRBV12-4 and J usage is TRBJ1-2; 7 nucleotides align to TRBD1. Sequenced sample: blood. This clonotype was sampled from an elderly woman in good health. The CDR3 reads CASSFSRGDYGYTF. CDR3 in DNA: TGTGCCAGCAGTTTTAGCAGGGGGGACTATGGCTACACCTTC.